A selection of T cell receptor beta chains follows, all from one sample in a study of blood T cell repertoires in COVID-19. Only in-frame clones appear in the TCRdb table, and some are missing; sequencing was by immunoSEQ multiplex PCR. The sample contains about 85,000 clones, approximately 79% of which appear only once. Sequencing was done on a sample of peripheral blood. These TCRs come from a man in his sixties or seventies with acute or convalescent COVID-19. CDR3s include the opening cysteine and the closing phenylalanine or tryptophan. Fields, in order: clone size, V gene, J gene, CDR3 length, D gene, CDR3 protein, CDR3 DNA. A D gene is named only where the DNA matches it firmly. The size field is filled for only some rows; it gives once, few, many or a size class.

size: NA
V: TRBV10-3
J: TRBJ2-3
length: 17
D: TRBD1
CDR3: CAISGTGGAEGTDTQYF
DNA: TGTGCCATCAGTGGGACAGGGGGCGCGGAAGGCACAGATACGCAGTATTTT

size: NA
V: TRBV3-1/TRBV3-2
J: TRBJ1-5
length: 14
D: TRBD1
CDR3: CASSEGTGDQPQHF
DNA: TGTGCCAGCAGCGAAGGGACAGGGGATCAGCCCCAGCATTTT

size: NA
V: TRBV28
J: TRBJ2-1
length: 16
D: TRBD2
CDR3: CASSRLAGGKYNEQFF
DNA: TGTGCCAGCAGTCGGCTAGCGGGGGGCAAGTACAATGAGCAGTTCTTC

size: NA
V: TRBV6-5
J: TRBJ2-5
length: 15
D: TRBD2
CDR3: CASSRRRGSKETQYF
DNA: TGTGCCAGCAGTAGAAGGCGGGGGTCTAAAGAGACCCAGTACTTC

size: NA
V: TRBV6-5
J: TRBJ2-7
length: 14
D: TRBD2
CDR3: CASRPGLASREQYF
DNA: TGTGCCAGCAGACCGGGACTAGCGTCTCGGGAGCAGTACTTC

size: NA
V: TRBV6-5
J: TRBJ1-1
length: 13
D: NA
CDR3: CASSYSSRTEAFF
DNA: TGTGCCAGCAGTTACTCTTCGAGGACTGAAGCTTTCTTT

size: few
V: TRBV12-3/TRBV12-4
J: TRBJ1-3
length: 13
D: NA
CDR3: CASRDSSGNTIYF
DNA: TGTGCCAGCAGGGACAGCTCTGGAAACACCATATATTTT

size: NA
V: TRBV28
J: TRBJ2-3
length: 14
D: NA
CDR3: CASSFGTLTDTQYF
DNA: TGTGCCAGCAGTTTTGGGACACTCACAGATACGCAGTATTTT

size: NA
V: TRBV6-4
J: TRBJ1-1
length: 15
D: TRBD1
CDR3: CASSVKTGLGTEAFF
DNA: TGTGCCAGCAGTGTCAAGACAGGGCTGGGCACTGAAGCTTTCTTT

size: few
V: TRBV5-6
J: TRBJ1-2
length: 14
D: TRBD1
CDR3: CASSLGTGNYGYTF
DNA: TGTGCCAGCAGCTTGGGGACAGGGAACTATGGCTACACCTTC

size: NA
V: TRBV19
J: TRBJ1-6
length: 14
D: NA
CDR3: CASTEQGGESPLHF
DNA: TGTGCCAGTACGGAACAGGGTGGTGAGTCACCCCTCCACTTT

size: NA
V: TRBV6-2/TRBV6-3
J: TRBJ1-5
length: 15
D: NA
CDR3: CASSLGHFSNQPQHF
DNA: TGTGCCAGCAGCCTGGGACATTTTAGCAATCAGCCCCAGCATTTT

size: NA
V: TRBV10-3
J: TRBJ1-5
length: 15
D: TRBD1
CDR3: CAISEGTGGNQPQHF
DNA: TGTGCCATCAGTGAGGGGACAGGGGGCAATCAGCCCCAGCATTTT

size: NA
V: TRBV2
J: TRBJ1-1
length: 13
D: NA
CDR3: CASSAEGNTEAFF
DNA: TGTGCCAGCAGTGCCGAGGGGAACACTGAAGCTTTCTTT

size: NA
V: TRBV4-1
J: TRBJ2-1
length: 15
D: TRBD2
CDR3: CASSQGLAGNNEQFF
DNA: TGCGCCAGCAGCCAGGGACTAGCGGGCAACAATGAGCAGTTCTTC

size: NA
V: TRBV6-5
J: TRBJ2-1
length: 15
D: TRBD1
CDR3: CASSSTGSSYNEQFF
DNA: TGTGCCAGCAGTTCGACAGGGAGCTCCTACAATGAGCAGTTCTTC

size: NA
V: TRBV3-1/TRBV3-2
J: TRBJ1-4
length: 15
D: NA
CDR3: CASSLAVSTNEKLFF
DNA: TGTGCCAGCAGCCTGGCGGTGTCAACTAATGAAAAACTGTTTTTT

size: NA
V: TRBV6-5
J: TRBJ1-2
length: 16
D: TRBD1
CDR3: CASSYFPTGWAYGYTF
DNA: TGTGCCAGCAGTTACTTCCCGACAGGGTGGGCCTATGGCTACACCTTC

size: NA
V: TRBV19
J: TRBJ2-2
length: 16
D: TRBD1
CDR3: CASSKDRGANTGELFF
DNA: TGTGCCAGTAGTAAGGACAGGGGTGCGAACACCGGGGAGCTGTTTTTT

size: NA
V: TRBV14
J: TRBJ1-6
length: 15
D: TRBD1
CDR3: CASSQRTGYNSPLHF
DNA: TGTGCCAGCAGCCAACGGACAGGGTATAATTCACCCCTCCACTTT

size: NA
V: TRBV19
J: TRBJ1-2
length: 14
D: TRBD1
CDR3: CASSTRQGYFGYTF
DNA: TGTGCCAGTAGTACTCGACAGGGGTATTTTGGCTACACCTTC

size: NA
V: TRBV7-6
J: TRBJ2-2
length: 16
D: TRBD2
CDR3: CASSQIAGENTGELFF
DNA: TGTGCCAGCAGCCAGATAGCGGGGGAAAACACCGGGGAGCTGTTTTTT

size: NA
V: TRBV2
J: TRBJ1-1
length: 14
D: TRBD1
CDR3: CASRGDRANTEAFF
DNA: TGTGCCAGCAGAGGAGACAGGGCAAACACTGAAGCTTTCTTT

size: NA
V: TRBV5-1
J: TRBJ2-2
length: 14
D: TRBD1
CDR3: CASSLEQGFGELFF
DNA: TGCGCCAGCAGCTTGGAACAGGGGTTCGGGGAGCTGTTTTTT

size: NA
V: TRBV7-9
J: TRBJ1-3
length: 17
D: TRBD1
CDR3: CASSYPGQGATGNTIYF
DNA: TGTGCCAGCAGTTATCCGGGACAGGGGGCAACTGGAAACACCATATATTTT

size: once
V: TRBV5-1
J: TRBJ2-5
length: 14
D: NA
CDR3: CASNEASSVETQYF
DNA: TGCGCCAGCAACGAGGCTAGTTCGGTGGAGACCCAGTACTTC

size: NA
V: TRBV7-2
J: TRBJ2-5
length: 15
D: TRBD2
CDR3: CASSLGGGARETQYF
DNA: TGTGCCAGCAGCTTAGGCGGGGGGGCTCGGGAGACCCAGTACTTC

size: NA
V: TRBV19
J: TRBJ1-1
length: 13
D: NA
CDR3: CASSISQDTEAFF
DNA: TGTGCCAGTAGTATCAGCCAGGACACTGAAGCTTTCTTT

size: NA
V: TRBV5-6
J: TRBJ1-2
length: 14
D: NA
CDR3: CASSLVQANYGYTF
DNA: TGTGCCAGCAGCTTGGTCCAGGCCAACTATGGCTACACCTTC

size: NA
V: TRBV28
J: TRBJ2-3
length: 17
D: TRBD2
CDR3: CASSPVLRLARTDTQYF
DNA: TGTGCCAGCAGTCCGGTCTTGAGACTAGCGCGCACAGATACGCAGTATTTT

size: NA
V: TRBV7-9
J: TRBJ2-6
length: 15
D: TRBD1
CDR3: CASSLTGSGANVLTF
DNA: TGTGCCAGCAGCCTGACAGGGAGTGGGGCCAACGTCCTGACTTTC

size: few
V: TRBV7-9
J: TRBJ1-4
length: 14
D: NA
CDR3: CASSLQGRVEKLFF
DNA: TGTGCCAGCAGCTTACAGGGGAGAGTTGAAAAACTGTTTTTT

size: NA
V: TRBV5-5
J: TRBJ2-6
length: 15
D: NA
CDR3: CASSQTGSGANVLTF
DNA: TGTGCCAGCAGCCAAACAGGGTCTGGGGCCAACGTCCTGACTTTC

size: NA
V: TRBV20-1
J: TRBJ2-5
length: 11
D: NA
CDR3: CSGGTQETQYF
DNA: TGCAGTGGCGGGACCCAAGAGACCCAGTACTTC

size: NA
V: TRBV19
J: TRBJ1-1
length: 12
D: NA
CDR3: CASSPLNTEAFF
DNA: TGTGCCAGTAGTCCCTTGAACACTGAAGCTTTCTTT

size: NA
V: TRBV23-1
J: TRBJ2-3
length: 15
D: TRBD1
CDR3: CASSKDRVITDTQYF
DNA: TGCGCCAGCAGTAAGGACAGGGTGATAACAGATACGCAGTATTTT

size: NA
V: TRBV2
J: TRBJ2-2
length: 15
D: TRBD2
CDR3: CASRGGTANTGELFF
DNA: TGTGCCAGCAGGGGAGGGACCGCTAACACCGGGGAGCTGTTTTTT

size: NA
V: TRBV7-9
J: TRBJ2-3
length: 17
D: TRBD2
CDR3: CASSLESSGFSTDTQYF
DNA: TGTGCCAGCAGCTTAGAGTCTAGCGGTTTTAGCACAGATACGCAGTATTTT

size: NA
V: TRBV7-9
J: TRBJ1-1
length: 15
D: TRBD1
CDR3: CASSFPWQGVTEAFF
DNA: TGTGCCAGCAGCTTCCCTTGGCAGGGGGTCACTGAAGCTTTCTTT

size: NA
V: TRBV19
J: TRBJ1-1
length: 16
D: TRBD1
CDR3: CASSSSTGTVNTEAFF
DNA: TGTGCCAGTAGTTCATCGACAGGGACGGTGAACACTGAAGCTTTCTTT

size: once
V: TRBV18
J: TRBJ1-6
length: 14
D: TRBD1
CDR3: CASSPQGAHSPLHF
DNA: TGTGCCAGCTCACCCCAGGGGGCCCACTCACCCCTCCACTTT

size: NA
V: TRBV5-1
J: TRBJ1-2
length: 13
D: NA
CDR3: CASSLKGGYGYTF
DNA: TGCGCCAGCAGCTTGAAAGGAGGCTATGGCTACACCTTC

size: NA
V: TRBV6-2/TRBV6-3
J: TRBJ1-2
length: 14
D: NA
CDR3: CASSYSPGVGGYTF
DNA: TGTGCCAGCAGTTACTCCCCCGGGGTAGGAGGCTACACCTTC

size: NA
V: TRBV11-2
J: TRBJ1-4
length: 15
D: NA
CDR3: CASSLASGMVEKLFF
DNA: TGTGCCAGCAGCTTAGCATCAGGGATGGTTGAAAAACTGTTTTTT

size: few
V: TRBV18
J: TRBJ2-5
length: 13
D: NA
CDR3: CASSPRDRGTQYF
DNA: TGTGCCAGCTCACCGCGGGACCGGGGGACCCAGTACTTC

size: NA
V: TRBV3-1/TRBV3-2
J: TRBJ2-1
length: 17
D: TRBD2
CDR3: CASSQDWGGSKYNEQFF
DNA: TGTGCCAGCAGCCAAGATTGGGGGGGATCCAAGTACAATGAGCAGTTCTTC

size: NA
V: TRBV7-2
J: TRBJ1-6
length: 15
D: TRBD1
CDR3: CASSLAGTGKSPLHF
DNA: TGTGCCAGCAGCTTAGCCGGGACAGGGAAATCACCCCTCCACTTT

size: NA
V: TRBV10-1
J: TRBJ2-3
length: 15
D: TRBD2
CDR3: CASSESGRGTDTQYF
DNA: TGCGCCAGCAGTGAGTCAGGGCGGGGGACAGATACGCAGTATTTT